A selection of T cell receptor beta chains follows, all from one sample in a study of CD8+ T cells in alopecia areata. Some clones are missing from TCRdb's copy, which holds only in-frame ones; the method was immunoSEQ multiplex PCR. Of 95,000 to 110,000 clones listed, 80% to 85% are singletons. Sequenced material: CD8+ T cells sorted from blood, taken at week 24, from a patient treated with tofacitinib. The receptor source for this set is a human donor with alopecia areata. Each CDR3 is given with its conserved first and last residue. The order of the fields is J gene, CDR3 length, V gene, CDR3 protein.

J: TRBJ2-7; length: 10; V: TRBV29-1; CDR3: CSVGEGKQYF
J: TRBJ2-7; length: 14; V: TRBV5-6; CDR3: CASSFGSGSYEQYF
J: TRBJ1-1; length: 14; V: TRBV4-1; CDR3: CASSRNTGNTEAFF
J: TRBJ2-2; length: 16; V: TRBV19; CDR3: CASLGPGLGYTGELFF
J: TRBJ2-1; length: 14; V: TRBV6-6; CDR3: CASSYFDSALEQFF
J: TRBJ2-2; length: 15; V: TRBV25-1; CDR3: CASSEYRALTGELFF
J: TRBJ2-7; length: 15; V: TRBV2; CDR3: CASSESLAGRYEQYF
J: TRBJ2-1; length: 15; V: TRBV2; CDR3: CASMGSGGHYNEQFF
J: TRBJ2-2; length: 12; V: TRBV19; CDR3: CASSQRTGELFF
J: TRBJ1-1; length: 13; V: TRBV5-5; CDR3: CASSLFLNTEAFF
J: TRBJ2-1; length: 12; V: TRBV5-1; CDR3: CASSHGQNEQFF
J: TRBJ1-1; length: 15; V: TRBV6-6; CDR3: CASSFMEGANTEAFF
J: TRBJ1-2; length: 12; V: TRBV11-2; CDR3: CASSLDMRGYTF
J: TRBJ2-7; length: 13; V: TRBV29-1; CDR3: CSVGEGGSYEQYF
J: TRBJ2-1; length: 14; V: TRBV5-1; CDR3: CASSLAAPGDEQFF
J: TRBJ2-1; length: 14; V: TRBV5-6; CDR3: CASSLVQGYNEQFF
J: TRBJ1-4; length: 14; V: TRBV19; CDR3: CASSGQARDEKLFF
J: TRBJ2-6; length: 16; V: TRBV4-3; CDR3: CASSQEWTNGANVLTF
J: TRBJ2-4; length: 16; V: TRBV7-2; CDR3: CASTEAPRTGRNIQYF
J: TRBJ2-7; length: 14; V: TRBV7-8; CDR3: CATNEGVLDYEQYF
J: TRBJ2-3; length: 15; V: TRBV5-1; CDR3: CASSLGASGTDTQYF
J: TRBJ1-1; length: 13; V: TRBV27; CDR3: CASSKHEGIEAFF
J: TRBJ2-3; length: 13; V: TRBV7-6; CDR3: CASSLAGGDTQYF
J: TRBJ1-1; length: 15; V: TRBV29-1; CDR3: CSVIPAGTENTEAFF
J: TRBJ2-1; length: 15; V: TRBV7-2; CDR3: CASSSYRGPGDEQFF
J: TRBJ1-1; length: 13; V: TRBV6-5; CDR3: CASSYGDNTEAFF
J: TRBJ2-5; length: 18; V: TRBV4-3; CDR3: CASSQDGLAAEWQETQYF
J: TRBJ2-3; length: 11; V: TRBV27; CDR3: CASVGGDTQYF
J: TRBJ2-7; length: 13; V: TRBV27; CDR3: CASRSADRHEQYF
J: TRBJ2-1; length: 17; V: TRBV5-1; CDR3: CASSFTGTGGTYNEQFF
J: TRBJ2-2; length: 14; V: TRBV29-1; CDR3: CSVNPIFSGGELFF
J: TRBJ2-3; length: 12; V: TRBV6-6; CDR3: CASSPSPDTQYF
J: TRBJ2-7; length: 15; V: TRBV30; CDR3: CAWSWAGGPNYEQYF
J: TRBJ2-7; length: 14; V: TRBV2; CDR3: CASSERVGSHEQYF
J: TRBJ2-3; length: 15; V: TRBV12-5; CDR3: CASGGVGSLTDTQYF
J: TRBJ2-2; length: 12; V: TRBV29-1; CDR3: CSVEGGRRELFF
J: TRBJ1-1; length: 13; V: TRBV6-5; CDR3: CASTSSSGRWAFF
J: TRBJ2-7; length: 16; V: TRBV4-3; CDR3: CASSHGQPGSSYEQYF
J: TRBJ2-1; length: 15; V: TRBV9; CDR3: CASSVEGRVMDEQFF
J: TRBJ2-3; length: 15; V: TRBV7-2; CDR3: CASSALAGSTDTQYF
J: TRBJ2-7; length: 16; V: TRBV27; CDR3: CASSPRQGVIAYEQYF
J: TRBJ2-7; length: 16; V: TRBV4-2; CDR3: CASSQESQGSSYEQYF
J: TRBJ2-5; length: 16; V: TRBV7-9; CDR3: CASSPVTGGTTETQYF
J: TRBJ2-1; length: 13; V: TRBV6-1; CDR3: CASSWTGEGEQFF
J: TRBJ2-3; length: 14; V: TRBV27; CDR3: CASTNRALTDTQYF